Included here is one T cell receptor beta chain sequence, with context. The data derive from a study of shared clonotypes between healthy human individuals. Repertoires were generated with immunoSEQ multiplex PCR, while TCRdb's copy carries only in-frame clones and drops some. The repertoire holds a few million clones, with approximately 94% as singletons. The CDR3 is 16 amino acids. V was pared by 2 bases and J by 1 base, with 5 bases of the junction left unmatched. The germline gives CDR1 MNHNY, CDR2 SVGAGI (reference sequence). The rearrangement links TRBV6-6 to TRBJ1-3, with 7 nucleotides matching TRBD1. This clonotype was obtained from a man aged 18 to 35 in good health. Material for sequencing was naive CD4+ T cells sorted from blood. As for subset: CD45RA+ positively selected. CDR3 bases: TGTGCCAGCAGTTACACGTTCAGGGGGTCTGGAAACACCATATATTTT. Its protein is CASSYTFRGSGNTIYF.